These 27 T cell receptor beta chains were all obtained from the same sample, sequenced in a study of regulatory T cells in long-lasting Graves disease. Time point given: newly diagnosed GD, antithyroid drugs for less than 3 months. Construction of the TCR library relied on RNA isolated from PBMCs. HTBI primers from iRepertoire and Arm-PCR of CDR3 regions yielded the TCR beta libraries. TCRdb re-called the multiplex PCR reads through MiXCR, storing one row per CDR3 protein. Altogether roughly 430,000 distinct CDR3 sequences are present, about a sixth being singletons, with the ten largest covering about 10%. This sample also appeared in a second study, on T cells in Graves' hyperthyroidism and ophthalmopathy.

Here the sequenced sample was peripheral blood mononuclear cells (PBMCs), taken at new diagnosis, from a patient treated with antithyroid drugs. All receptors derive from a woman between 25 and 40 years old with Graves disease.

The chain has TRBV7-9 and TRBJ1-2, with D hard to call. V was shortened by 1 base and J by 8 bases, with 11 bases between the two germline ends. The length of the CDR3 is 13 residues. CDR1 is SEHNR, CDR2 FQNEAQ, per germline (reference sequence). This CDR3 reads CASSLVSTRGYTF. CDR3 coding DNA: TGTGCCAGCAGCTTAGTCTCTACCCGCGGCTACACCTTC.

This clonotype was recorded at least ten times. V is TRBV11-2 and J is TRBJ2-7; 10 bases are shared with TRBD1. Per the germline V gene, CDR1 is SGHAT and CDR2 is FQNNGV. This CDR3 comprises 15 residues. With V trimmed by 5 bases and J by 2 bases, 6 bases remained unmatched. CDR3 sequence: CASSMGQGKAYEQYF. The CDR3 nucleotides read TGTGCCAGCAGCATGGGACAGGGGAAAGCCTACGAGCAGTACTTC.

V and J are TRBV7-2 and TRBJ1-1, with D possibly matching TRBD1 (5 bases). The CDR3 contains 15 residues. Deletions cut 5 bases from V and 0 bases from J, with 13 bases between. Germline values: CDR1 SGHTA, CDR2 FQGNSA. DNA for the CDR3: TGTGCCAGCAGCAAAACCGGGACGGTGAACACTGAAGCTTTCTTT. Amino acid sequence: CASSKTGTVNTEAFF.

As to this clonotype: This could be a read error, since a much larger clone is one nucleotide away. The chain employs TRBV6-1 and TRBJ2-5, with TRBD2 identical over 12 bases. The V segment lost 5 bases and the J segment 5 bases; nucleotides outside the gene matches: 6. The germline V gene encodes CDR1 MNHNS and CDR2 SASEGT. The CDR3 is 15 amino acids. The CDR3 protein is CASSQTSGSGETQYF. Here the CDR3 DNA reads TGTGCCAGCAGTCAGACTAGCGGGAGCGGGGAGACCCAGTACTTC.

In its sample, this clonotype was seen many times. The chain is built from TRBV6-5 and TRBJ2-7; D remains ambiguous. Trimming took 0 bases from V and 0 from J, leaving 12 bases between them. Germline CDR1 is MNHEY and CDR2 is SVGAGI. The CDR3 has 16 residues. CDR3 DNA: TGTGCCAGCAGTTACTCGAAATCACAGACCTCCTACGAGCAGTACTTC. Its protein product is CASSYSKSQTSYEQYF.

This clonotype was counted at least ten times. The chain is built from TRBV18 and TRBJ2-7; D could derive from TRBD1 or TRBD2 (5 bases each). The CDR3 covers 14 residues. Per germline, CDR1 KGHSH and CDR2 LQKENI. With 6 bases removed from V and 0 bases from J, the gap between germline ends came to 12 bases. The CDR3 region has the DNA TGTGCCAGCTCGGGACCGCCGTTCTCCTACGAGCAGTACTTC. This gives the protein CASSGPPFSYEQYF.

This clonotype appeared a few times. V gene TRBV10-2 combines with J gene TRBJ2-2, with D possibly being TRBD1 (5 bases). The germline gives CDR1 WSHSY, CDR2 SAAADI. V was trimmed by 4 bases and J by 6 bases, leaving 9 bases between them. CDR3 size: 13 residues. The CDR3 DNA reads TGCGCCAGCAGTGCTTTCAGGGCCGGGGAGCTGTTTTTT. Translating gives CASSAFRAGELFF.

The sample holds many counts of this clonotype. The V call is TRBV20-1, the J call TRBJ2-4; tentatively, D is TRBD1 (7 bases). Trimming removed 6 bases from V and 7 bases from J, with 16 bases in between. Germline CDR1 and CDR2: DFQATT and SNEGSKA (reference sequence). The CDR3 spans 13 residues. DNA of the CDR3: TGCAGTGCCATCATCTCAGGGGGGAACATTCAGTACTTC. It codes for CSAIISGGNIQYF.

This clonotype was seen more than once but under ten times. The rearrangement uses TRBV6-5 and TRBJ2-1; D call uncertain. V lost 0 bases and J lost 7, with 10 bases in between. The CDR3 loop spans 14 amino acids. The germline V gene has CDR1 MNHEY and CDR2 SVGAGI. This chain's CDR3 is CASSYSTGFNEQFF. CDR3 DNA: TGTGCCAGCAGTTACTCGACCGGATTTAATGAGCAGTTCTTC.

This clonotype showed up many times. V usage is TRBV2 and J usage is TRBJ2-5; D is uncertain. Between the trimmed V and J ends, which lost 6 bases and 1 base, there was a span of 3 bases. The CDR3 has 11 amino acids. CDR1 and CDR2 from the germline V gene are SNHLY and FYNNEI. Here the CDR3 DNA reads TGTGCCAGCAGAAGCCAAGAGACCCAGTACTTC. This encodes CASRSQETQYF.

This clonotype was seen only a few times. This sequence joins TRBV4-1 and TRBJ1-5; D is ambiguous. Germline CDR1 is MGHRA and CDR2 is YSYEKL. V lost 0 bases and J 6 bases, leaving 18 bases between the germline ends. CDR3 length: 17 amino acids. For the CDR3, the DNA is TGCGCCAGCAGCCAAGAAAGATTAAGGACTGTACGTCAGCCCCAGCATTTT. This encodes CASSQERLRTVRQPQHF.

In its sample, this clonotype was seen a few times. The rearrangement uses TRBV18 and TRBJ1-5; TRBD1 matches at 9 bases. The CDR3 sequence is 16 residues long. The germline gives CDR1 KGHSH, CDR2 LQKENI. V shed 3 bases and J 2 bases; nucleotides not matched to a gene: 5. The CDR3 DNA follows: TGTGCCAGCTCACCCTTCTGGACAGGGGGCAATCAGCCCCAGCATTTT. As protein: CASSPFWTGGNQPQHF.

Details on this clonotype: This sequence may be a read error, since a much larger clone differs from it by one base. The chain employs TRBV3-1 and TRBJ2-1, with 8 nucleotides matching TRBD2. The CDR3 sequence is 16 residues long. Per the germline V gene, CDR1 is LGHDT and CDR2 is YNNKEL (reference sequence). With 6 bases clipped from V and 8 bases from J, the junction kept 15 bases outside the gene matches. The DNA of the CDR3 is TGTGCCAGCAGACAACTACTAGCGGCAGGGCCTCATGAGCAGTTCTTC. The encoded protein is CASRQLLAAGPHEQFF.

A few counts support this clonotype. The chain is built from TRBV14 and TRBJ2-7; 7 bases are a match to TRBD2. The germline V gene encodes CDR1 SGHDN and CDR2 FVKESK. The CDR3 contains 13 residues. Losses at the gene ends were 1 base for V and 7 bases for J; bases not matched to a gene: 4. The CDR3 DNA reads TGTGCCAGCAGCCAAGCTTTGCGGGAGGAGCAGTACTTC. This codes for CASSQALREEQYF.

Notes on this clonotype: With a much larger clone just one base away, this may be a read error. The V call is TRBV11-3, the J call TRBJ2-3, with D possibly being TRBD2 (6 bases). The closer fit of TRBJ2-5 to the DNA end suggests the J call may be wrong. The CDR3 covers 18 residues. Germline V CDR1 and CDR2: SGHNT, YENEEA. The DNA for the CDR3 is TGTGTCAGCAGCTTAGGCCGGGCGGGAAACGGGTTGGGTGAGACCCAGTACTTC. Translated: CVSSLGRAGNGLGETQYF.

This clonotype has a count of ten or more. The J gene is TRBJ1-5, the V gene TRBV2; D gene uncertain. CDR3 size: 15 residues. V was trimmed by 2 bases and J by 5 bases, leaving 13 bases between them. Germline CDR1 is SNHLY and CDR2 is FYNNEI. The CDR3 region has the DNA TGTGCCAGCAGTGAACTTCGAGTCATTCATCAGCCCCAGCATTTT. It is translated as CASSELRVIHQPQHF.

Turning to this clonotype: A much more abundant neighbour one base away suggests this may be a read error. The V and J genes are TRBV7-9 and TRBJ2-1, with 7 bases lining up with TRBD2. Germline CDR1 SEHNR, CDR2 FQNEAQ (reference sequence). This CDR3 has 23 residues. CDR3 nucleotide sequence: TGTGCCAGCAGTCTTAGAGCACCCTTGGGGGAGGGCCACCCACCTACGTCCTACAATGAGCCGTTCTTC. Translated: CASSLRAPLGEGHPPTSYNEPFF.

This clonotype has ten or more counts. The chain uses TRBV11-3 and TRBJ1-1; D gene unclear. The CDR3 spans 13 residues. From germline, CDR1 is SGHNT and CDR2 YENEEA. The V end lost 4 bases, the J end lost 3 bases, and 9 bases lay between the germline ends. The CDR3 is CASSYNRDTEAFF. For the CDR3, the DNA is TGTGCCAGCAGCTACAATAGGGACACTGAAGCTTTCTTT.

The chain links TRBV2 to TRBJ1-2; 9 nucleotides match TRBD1. The trim removed 6 bases at V and 4 bases at J, leaving 15 bases unmatched. Germline loops: CDR1 SNHLY, CDR2 FYNNEI. The length of the CDR3 is 17 residues. CDR3 sequence (DNA): TGTGCCAGCAGGAGACGGGACAGGGCGGTCAGTGGCTATGGCTACACCTTC. This codes for CASRRRDRAVSGYGYTF.

This clonotype was detected many times. This chain links TRBV4-2 with TRBJ2-1; tentative D call: TRBD2 (6 bases). From germline, CDR1 is LGHNA and CDR2 YNFKEQ. The CDR3 contains 14 residues. V lost 4 bases and J lost 8, with 15 bases in between. The CDR3 loop is CASSPLAGRDEQFF. CDR3 nucleotides: TGTGCCAGCAGCCCGCTCGCGGGGAGAGATGAGCAGTTCTTC.

This chain uses TRBV7-9 with TRBJ1-3, with D tentatively TRBD1 (5 bases). Germline V gene sequence: CDR1 SEHNR, CDR2 FQNEAQ (reference sequence). The CDR3 length is 19 residues. V was trimmed by 4 bases and J by 6 bases, leaving 28 bases between them. CDR3 protein: CASSSPKGIDSGRVNTIYF. The CDR3 DNA is TGTGCCAGCAGCTCACCAAAGGGAATCGACAGCGGCCGGGTAAACACCATATATTTT. Full variable domain (missing parts from reference TRBV7-9 and TRBJ1-3): DTGVSQNPRHKITKRGQNVTFRCDPISEHNRLYWYRQTLGQGPEFLTYFQNEAQLEKSRLLSDRFSAERPKGSFSTLEIQRTEQGDSAMYLCASSSPKGIDSGRVNTIYFGEGSWLTVV.

This clonotype was counted many times. The chain has TRBV6-9 and TRBJ2-1; TRBD2 aligns across 15 bases. The CDR3 sequence is 17 residues long. The germline CDR1 and CDR2 sequences are MNHGY and SVAAGI. V gave up 4 bases and J gave up 9 bases; unmatched junction bases: 10. CDR3 amino acids: CASSFPGTSGGISEQFF. The CDR3 region has the DNA TGTGCCAGCAGTTTTCCCGGGACTAGCGGGGGGATAAGTGAGCAGTTCTTC.

This clonotype came up many times. The genes are TRBV29-1 and TRBJ2-7; D remains unclear. CDR1 and CDR2 (germline): SQVTM, ANQGSEA. Trimming took off 2 bases at V and 3 bases at J, with 14 bases between the two ends. The CDR3 is 14 residues long. In DNA form, the CDR3 reads TGCAGCGTTGAACTCGAGCGTGGCTTCTACGAGCAGTACTTC. It codes for CSVELERGFYEQYF.

The table lists this clonotype with many counts. This chain links TRBV2 with TRBJ2-3; D may be TRBD2 (5 bases). Germline CDR1 reads SNHLY; CDR2 reads FYNNEI. The CDR3 has 16 residues. V lost 3 bases to trimming and J lost 2 bases, with 15 bases between them. The CDR3 is CASSEGVGKFTDTQYF. In DNA, the CDR3 is TGTGCCAGCAGTGAGGGAGTGGGGAAATTCACAGATACGCAGTATTTT.

This clonotype was seen many times. V gene TRBV6-1 combines with J gene TRBJ1-1, with TRBD1 matching over 7 bases. The ends lost 3 bases at V and 0 bases at J; junction bases unmatched: 1. This CDR3 has 14 amino acids. The germline CDR1 and CDR2 sequences are MNHNS and SASEGT. The CDR3 loop is CASSDRGVNTEAFF. In DNA, the CDR3 is TGTGCCAGCAGTGACAGGGGGGTGAACACTGAAGCTTTCTTT.

The chain couples TRBV7-9 to TRBJ2-2; 10 nucleotides agree with TRBD1. Germline lookup yields CDR1 SEHNR and CDR2 FQNEAQ (reference sequence). V dropped 5 bases and J dropped 8; count of bases not matched to a gene: 8. The CDR3 consists of 15 residues. The CDR3: CASSIPGQGFGELFF. CDR3 nucleotides: TGTGCCAGCAGCATCCCGGGACAGGGGTTTGGGGAGCTGTTTTTT.

A word on this clonotype: A much larger clone differs from this one at a single base, so this may be a read error. This rearrangement joins TRBV2 to TRBJ2-6; D unclear. The CDR3 covers 13 residues. V lost 7 bases and J 0 bases, leaving 4 bases between the germline ends. Germline CDR1 reads SNHLY; CDR2 reads FYNNEI. CDR3 in DNA: TGTGCCAGCACCCCCTCTGGGGCCAACGTCCTGACTTTC. Translated: CASTPSGANVLTF.